This TCR beta chain was recorded in a study of identifying expanded T cells in peripheral blood. Study results and caveats: Variance in clone template counts between approximately 2-week samples significantly increased with total template count across all healthy donors.

The assay was immunoSEQ multiplex PCR, and TCRdb's table has in-frame clones only and misses some. The sample gives some 91,000 clones, approximately 90% of which show up once; roughly 4.2% is in the top ten. As concerns this clone: Its antigen is currently unknown.

The sequenced sample was blood. The clonotype originates from a person aged 18-70 years in good health.

In nucleotides, the CDR3 is TGTGCCAGAAGCTTGACAGGGTGCGAGCAGTACTTC. Translating it yields CARSLTGCEQYF. This chain connects TRBV5-3 to TRBJ2-7; perhaps TRBD1 as D (6 bases). TRBV5-3 is an ORF, with its function uncertain. This CDR3 is 12 amino acids long. V was shortened by 1 base and J by 6 bases, with 8 bases between the two germline ends.